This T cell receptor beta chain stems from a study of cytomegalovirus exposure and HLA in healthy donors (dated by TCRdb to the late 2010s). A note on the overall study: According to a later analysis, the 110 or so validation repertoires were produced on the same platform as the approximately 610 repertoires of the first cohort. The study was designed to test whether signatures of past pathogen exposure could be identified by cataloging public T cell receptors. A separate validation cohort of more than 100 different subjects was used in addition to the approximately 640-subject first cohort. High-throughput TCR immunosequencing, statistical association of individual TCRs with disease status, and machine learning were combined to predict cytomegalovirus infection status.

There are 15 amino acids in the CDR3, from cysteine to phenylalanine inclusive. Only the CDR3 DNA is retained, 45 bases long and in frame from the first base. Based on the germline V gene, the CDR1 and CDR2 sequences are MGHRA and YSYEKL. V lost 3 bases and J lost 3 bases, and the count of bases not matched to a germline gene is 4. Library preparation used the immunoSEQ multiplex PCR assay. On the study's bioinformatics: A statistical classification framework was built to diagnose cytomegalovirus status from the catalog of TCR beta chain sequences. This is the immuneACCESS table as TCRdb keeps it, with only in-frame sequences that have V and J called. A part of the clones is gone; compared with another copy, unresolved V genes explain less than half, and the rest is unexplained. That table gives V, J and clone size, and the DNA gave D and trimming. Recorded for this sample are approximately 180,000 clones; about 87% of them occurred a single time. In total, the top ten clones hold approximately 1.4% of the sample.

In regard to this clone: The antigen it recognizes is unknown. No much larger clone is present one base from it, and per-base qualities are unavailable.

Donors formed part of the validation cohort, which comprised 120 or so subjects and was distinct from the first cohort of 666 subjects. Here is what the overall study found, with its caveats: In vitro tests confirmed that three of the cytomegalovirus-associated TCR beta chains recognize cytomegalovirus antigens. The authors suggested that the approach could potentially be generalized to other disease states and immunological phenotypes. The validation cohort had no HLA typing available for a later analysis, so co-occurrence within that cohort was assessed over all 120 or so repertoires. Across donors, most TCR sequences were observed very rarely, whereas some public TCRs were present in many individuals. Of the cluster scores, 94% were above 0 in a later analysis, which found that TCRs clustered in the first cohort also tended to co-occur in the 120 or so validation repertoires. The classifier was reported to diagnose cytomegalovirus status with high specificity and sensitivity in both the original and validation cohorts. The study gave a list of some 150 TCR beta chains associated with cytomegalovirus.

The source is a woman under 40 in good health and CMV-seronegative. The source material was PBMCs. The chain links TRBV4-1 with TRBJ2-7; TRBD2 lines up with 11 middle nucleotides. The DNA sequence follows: TGCGCCAGCAGCCAGTTAGCGGGGGGGCTCTACGAGCAGTACTTC. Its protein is CASSQLAGGLYEQYF.